This TCR beta chain originates from a study of cytomegalovirus exposure and HLA in healthy donors. Study results and caveats: Approximately 160 TCR beta chains were listed as cytomegalovirus-associated. Rarity held for most TCR sequences, but there were some public TCRs that occurred in many donors. Specificity of a few CMV-associated chains for CMV antigens was verified in vitro.

Germline CDR1 and CDR2: SGDLS and YYNGEE. This CDR3 spans 15 amino acids. After removal of 6 bases from V and 4 bases from J, the junction contained 9 bases not matched to a gene. In the case of this clone: Its target is unknown.

Sequenced by immunoSEQ multiplex PCR; TCRdb stores in-frame clones only, minus some. The sample records approximately 270,000 clones, approximately 86% being singletons. This sequence originates from a woman under 30 in good health and CMV-seronegative. The chain joins TRBV9 to TRBJ2-1, with 8 bases that match TRBD2. The specimen was PBMCs. CDR3 loop: CASTSTGGGYNEQFF. In nucleotides, the CDR3 is TGTGCCAGCACCTCGACCGGCGGGGGGTACAATGAGCAGTTCTTC.